This T cell receptor beta chain was captured by sequencing in a study of cytomegalovirus exposure and HLA in healthy donors. Study-wide context: Some 85 million unique TCRs from HLA-typed donors were held in an early data release.

This CDR3 comprises 15 residues. Per germline, CDR1 SGHDN and CDR2 FVKESK. The V and J ends lost 1 base and 1 base respectively, with 7 bases between them. Whole-study findings and limits: Prior analysis indicated that the majority of TCR beta V segments exhibited productivity approximately 90% or approximately 30% of the time. When a later analysis compared HLA-associated TCR beta chains with equally common others, the HLA-associated chains turned out to be more clonally expanded and to have lower generation probabilities.

Comment on this clone: Its antigen is unidentified.

PCR primers comprised 60 Vbeta and 13 Jbeta primers. Original handling: A follow-up analysis tallied 73 million or so unique TCR beta chains, roughly 10 million shared. The protocol was immunoSEQ multiplex PCR, while the TCRdb copy is restricted to in-frame clones and leaves out a portion. V, J and clone size are those of that table, while D and trimming were read from the DNA. The top ten clones hold less than 1.5% of a sample with approximately 100,000 clones, around 80% of them seen once. The genes are TRBV14 and TRBJ1-4; D unclear. This sequence originates from a man between 35 and 55 years old in good health and CMV-seronegative. Sequencing was carried out using PBMCs. The CDR3 loop is CASSQGGLTNEKLFF. The CDR3 nucleotides read TGTGCCAGCAGCCAAGGAGGACTAACTAATGAAAAACTGTTTTTT. Using reference TRBV14 and TRBJ1-4 for the parts outside the CDR3, the full variable domain is EAGVTQFPSHSVIEKGQTVTLRCDPISGHDNLYWYRRVMGKEIKFLLHFVKESKQDESGMPNNRFLAERTGGTYSTLKVQPAELEDSGVYFCASSQGGLTNEKLFFGSGTQLSVL.